This T cell receptor beta chain was retrieved from a study of T cells after posttransplantation cyclophosphamide. Whole-study results and caveats: Tissue-infiltrating T cells from skin or gut overlapped little with blood T cells.

The CDR3 is made up of 15 amino acids. Germline V gene lookup returns CDR1 GTSNPN and CDR2 SVGIG (reference sequence). The V end was cut by 4 bases, the J end by 0 bases, with 10 bases between. A note on this clone: Its matching antigen is unknown.

Sampled 1 year posttransplant, controls received myeloablative marrow transplants, methotrexate and a calcineurin inhibitor. Clones were read by immunoSEQ multiplex PCR, and TCRdb kept only the in-frame ones, dropping some. The top ten hold about 2.1% of the sample, which has roughly 20,000 clones, 70% to 90% seen once. The TCR was taken from a female patient between 30 and 39 years old who received an allogeneic stem cell transplant from an unrelated donor, was CMV-positive, and had acute and chronic GVHD. Part of the T cells may come from the graft donor. This specimen consisted of PBMCs, obtained about 400 days after allogeneic stem cell transplant with calcineurin inhibitor and methotrexate. This chain uses TRBV30 with TRBJ2-6, with D possibly TRBD1 on 6 matching bases. The CDR3, as DNA: TGTGCCTGGAAGGGGACACTCTCTGGGGCCAACGTCCTGACTTTC. Protein product: CAWKGTLSGANVLTF.